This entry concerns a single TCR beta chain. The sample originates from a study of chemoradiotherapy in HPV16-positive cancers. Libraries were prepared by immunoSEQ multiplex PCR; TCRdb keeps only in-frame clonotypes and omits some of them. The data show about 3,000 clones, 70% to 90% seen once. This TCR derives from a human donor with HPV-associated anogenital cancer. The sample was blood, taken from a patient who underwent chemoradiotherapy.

CDR3 in DNA: TGTGCCTGGAGTCAATCCAGGAATTCACCCCTCCACTTT. Translating it yields CAWSQSRNSPLHF. The rearrangement joins TRBV30 to TRBJ1-6; D is undetermined. Germline V gives CDR1 GTSNPN, CDR2 SVGIG (reference sequence). The CDR3 is 13 residues long. V shed 2 bases and J shed 7 bases, with 9 bases lying between them.